This T cell receptor beta chain appears in the sequencing data of a study of early stage breast cancer tumors. The table lists this clone with a few counts. Profiling relied on immunoSEQ multiplex PCR, and the TCRdb table lists in-frame clones only, not all of them. This table has tens of thousands of clones, about three quarters appearing once. The specimen sequenced was blood. The source of this sequence is a person aged 40 to 50 with breast cancer.

CDR3: CASSPGTGTGELFF. The CDR3 coding sequence is TGTGCCAGCAGCCCAGGGACAGGGACCGGGGAGCTGTTTTTT. This chain connects TRBV7-8 to TRBJ2-2, with TRBD1 matching over 9 bases. In germline, CDR1 is SGHVS, CDR2 FQNEAQ. V shed 5 bases, J shed 5 bases, and the junction held 3 bases outside the gene matches. The CDR3 runs to 14 residues.